Ten or more counts support the clone carrying this TCR beta chain. The antigen is unknown. Among ophthalmopathy patients, the Clinical Activity Score reached at least 3, the NOSPECS grade reached at least 4, and duration remained under 3 months. A patient was excluded if there was uncontrolled infection, other autoimmune disease, pregnancy or lactation. Over 9 ml of fresh peripheral blood supplied the PBMCs. It was RNA transcripts that yielded the amplified TCR beta CDR3 regions. HTBI primers were employed in a first-round RT-PCR of the TCR CDR3. TCRdb fed the multiplex PCR reads into MiXCR, producing one record per CDR3 protein. This table has hundreds of thousands of distinct CDR3 sequences, around 15% appearing once. The sample originates from a study of T cells in Graves' hyperthyroidism and ophthalmopathy. General observations from the study: Ophthalmopathy and stable hyperthyroidism were separated by a 13 V-J model.

The CDR3 length is 15 residues. Germline values: CDR1 DFQATT, CDR2 SNEGSKA (reference sequence). Trimming stripped 2 bases from V and 0 bases from J, with 8 bases between. Sequenced material: blood. The chain links TRBV20-1 to TRBJ2-6; either TRBD1 or TRBD2 may supply D (5 bases each). The sequence came from a woman in her forties with Graves' ophthalmopathy. The chain's CDR3 is CSARPGTSGANVLTF. DNA for the CDR3: TGCAGTGCTAGACCTGGGACCTCTGGGGCCAACGTCCTGACTTTC.